This is a list of T cell receptor beta chains from one sample in a study of cytomegalovirus exposure and HLA in healthy donors. The repertoire was sequenced with immunoSEQ multiplex PCR; TCRdb's copy has only in-frame clones and lacks some. This sample carries fewer than 60,000 clones, just over 90% of them seen once, and the ten largest clones take under 2%. Sequenced material: PBMCs. The receptor source for this set is a woman between 18 and 29 years old in good health and CMV-seropositive. The CDR3 runs from the conserved cysteine through the conserved F or W. The order of the fields is V gene, J gene, clone size, D gene, CDR3 protein, CDR3 DNA. A D gene is named only where the DNA matches it firmly. Clone sizes are given selectively: once, few, many, or a class where the clone is expanded.

>TRBV10-2|TRBJ1-5|-|-
CASSEAREGNQPQHF
TGCGCCAGCAGTGAGGCCAGGGAGGGGAATCAGCCCCAGCATTTT
>TRBV11-2|TRBJ2-1|-|TRBD1
CASSRDREYYNEQFF
TGTGCCAGCAGCCGTGACAGGGAATACTACAATGAGCAGTTCTTC
>TRBV6-1|TRBJ1-5|-|-
CASSEAGLRQPQHF
TGTGCCAGCAGTGAAGCGGGACTCCGACAGCCCCAGCATTTT
>TRBV29-1|TRBJ2-3|-|-
CSVEEVARRLADTQYF
TGCAGCGTTGAAGAGGTTGCGAGGCGCTTGGCAGATACGCAGTATTTT
>TRBV6-4|TRBJ2-3|few|-
CASSDGTSTDTQYF
TGTGCCAGCAGTGACGGGACTAGCACAGATACGCAGTATTTT
>TRBV7-3|TRBJ2-1|once|-
CASSLTLAGNNEQFF
TGTGCCAGCAGCTTAACGTTGGCGGGGAACAATGAGCAGTTCTTC
>TRBV19|TRBJ1-5|-|-
CASSIDPGGAQPQHF
TGTGCCAGTAGTATAGATCCGGGGGGGGCTCAGCCCCAGCATTTT
>TRBV6-4|TRBJ2-1|few|TRBD1
CASSDSGETGHNEQFF
TGTGCCAGCAGTGACTCGGGCGAGACAGGGCACAATGAGCAGTTCTTC
>TRBV30|TRBJ2-7|-|-
CAWTPDTYSYEQYF
TGTGCCTGGACCCCGGACACGTACAGCTACGAGCAGTACTTC
>TRBV6-4|TRBJ2-2|-|-
CASSPSGLVTGELFF
TGTGCCAGCAGTCCTTCCGGGTTGGTCACCGGGGAGCTGTTTTTT
>TRBV7-2|TRBJ2-2|-|-
CASSNEGRLFF
TGTGCCAGCAGCAATGAGGGGAGGTTGTTTTTT
>TRBV9|TRBJ2-1|-|TRBD2
CASSVEELADYNEQFF
TGTGCCAGCAGCGTAGAGGAACTAGCGGATTACAATGAGCAGTTCTTC